This TCR beta chain was identified during a study of blood T cell repertoires in COVID-19. The overall study: Acute and convalescent COVID-19 samples came from the United States, Italy and Spain. From T cells, B-cell-depleted T cells, or PBMCs came the material, which was cDNA or gDNA.

J lost 1 base, V lost 4 bases, and 11 bases had no gene match. This CDR3 is built from 18 residues. The germline CDR1 and CDR2 sequences are LGHNT and FRNRAP. Original methodology: How many nucleated cells were present was estimated from reference gene primer amplification. The assay was immunoSEQ multiplex PCR, and TCRdb's table has in-frame clones only and misses some. That table supplies the V and J calls and clone size; D and trimming were determined from the DNA. The sample yields about 240,000 clones, around 90% seen once. This sequence joins TRBV12-5 and TRBJ2-2, with TRBD1 identical over 8 bases. Sequencing input: peripheral blood. This sequence originates from a woman between 25 and 40 years old with acute or convalescent COVID-19. CDR3: CASGSARGTGLNTGELFF. The DNA of the CDR3 is TGTGCTAGTGGTTCGGCCAGAGGGACAGGCCTGAACACCGGGGAGCTGTTTTTT.